The rows below give T cell receptor beta chains drawn from one sample of a study of blood T cells in healthy people across ages. Using its own MiXCR run on the 5' RACE reads, TCRdb lists one record per CDR3 protein. The profile shows 1.5 million to 1.9 million distinct CDR3 sequences, around 40% of them singletons. Sequenced input: blood. All receptors derive from a woman younger than 30 in good health. Both conserved end residues are part of each CDR3. D genes are given only for firm matches. A clone size is listed for some rows: how often the clone was seen (once, few, many), or a class if it is expanded.

>TRBV28|TRBJ2-7|few|TRBD2
TGTGCCAGCAGCCCCGGGGCTAGCGGGAGGTACGAGCAGTACTTC
CASSPGASGRYEQYF
>TRBV4-3|TRBJ2-1|NA|TRBD2
TGCGCCAGCAGCCAAGGTAGCGGGGGCCCCTCTGAGCAGTTCTTC
CASSQGSGGPSEQFF
>TRBV28|TRBJ2-1|few|NA
TGTGCCAGCAGTTCCAGTCGGGTGGGGACCACCAATGAGCAGTTCTTC
CASSSSRVGTTNEQFF
>TRBV6-5|TRBJ1-2|NA|NA
TGTGCCAGCAGTTACTTCGGTGCCGGCTACACCTTC
CASSYFGAGYTF
>TRBV6-5|TRBJ1-1|NA|NA
TGTGCCAGCAGTTACTCGGGGATCGGGGCTTTCTTT
CASSYSGIGAFF
>TRBV6-1|TRBJ2-5|NA|NA
TGTGCCAGCAGTGAGCACAGGAAAGAGACCCAGTACTTC
CASSEHRKETQYF
>TRBV10-3|TRBJ2-7|NA|NA
TGTGCCATCAGTGAGGCGGTAACCTACGAGCAGTACTTC
CAISEAVTYEQYF
>TRBV7-9|TRBJ1-2|NA|TRBD1
TGTGCCAGCAGCTGGGACGGGACAGGGATCCATGGCTACACCTTC
CASSWDGTGIHGYTF
>TRBV7-2|TRBJ1-4|NA|NA
TGTGCCAGCAGCTCCTATCGCGGTGAAAAACTGTTTTTT
CASSSYRGEKLFF
>TRBV4-3|TRBJ2-3|NA|NA
TGCGCCAGCAGCCAAGAACCAGGACTAAGCACAGATACGCAGTATTTT
CASSQEPGLSTDTQYF
>TRBV10-3|TRBJ2-1|few|NA
TGTGCCATCAGTGCCCCCGGGGGTAGGAACAATGAGCAGTTCTTC
CAISAPGGRNNEQFF
>TRBV10-3|TRBJ2-3|NA|NA
TGTGCCATCAGCCCGGGGGCCCAGAGCACAGATACGCAGTATTTT
CAISPGAQSTDTQYF
>TRBV7-9|TRBJ2-1|NA|TRBD2
TGTGCCAGCATCGGGTCCGGGACTAGCAGTGAGCAGTTCTTC
CASIGSGTSSEQFF
>TRBV20-1|TRBJ1-2|once|NA
TGCAGTGCTCACCTCCTGCCTGGCTACACCTTC
CSAHLLPGYTF
>TRBV29-1|TRBJ1-5|NA|TRBD1
TGCAGCGTTGGAGAGACAGGGCCGTATCAGCCCCAGCATTTT
CSVGETGPYQPQHF
>TRBV7-9|TRBJ2-3|NA|NA
TGTGCCAGCAGCCCACCGACTATTTCGACGCAGTATTTT
CASSPPTISTQYF
>TRBV6-5|TRBJ1-1|NA|NA
TGTGCCAGCTGTCGGCGGGAGAACACTGAAGCTTTCTTT
CASCRRENTEAFF
>TRBV6-6|TRBJ1-5|NA|NA
TGTGCCAGCGGGGGGATTAGCAATCAGCCCCAGCATTTT
CASGGISNQPQHF
>TRBV4-3|TRBJ2-1|NA|NA
TGCGCCAGCAGCCAAGTTACGCGCCGGGGGGCCAATTACAATGAGCAGTTCTTC
CASSQVTRRGANYNEQFF
>TRBV20-1|TRBJ2-3|NA|NA
TGCAGTGCTAGAGATCCTTTGGGGACAGATACGCAGTATTTT
CSARDPLGTDTQYF
>TRBV20-1|TRBJ2-5|NA|NA
TGCAGTGCTAGAGAAGATCGGGTGACCCAGTACTTC
CSAREDRVTQYF
>TRBV29-1|TRBJ1-4|few|NA
TGCAGCGTTGTACCTGGGTTAGGTGAAAAACTGTTTTTT
CSVVPGLGEKLFF
>TRBV12-3/TRBV12-4|TRBJ2-3|few|TRBD2
TGTGCCAGCAGTCCGAAGCGGGCGGGAGCGGAAGATACGCAGTATTTT
CASSPKRAGAEDTQYF
>TRBV28|TRBJ1-6|once|TRBD1
TGTGCCTGCAGTTTTACGGACAGGGATCCCCGGTTCCACTTT
CACSFTDRDPRFHF
>TRBV7-3|TRBJ2-3|NA|TRBD2
TGTGCCAGCAGCTCGGGACTAGCGGAGATCACAGATACGCAGTATTTT
CASSSGLAEITDTQYF
>TRBV25-1|TRBJ2-7|NA|NA
TGTGCCACCGGCGGGCCGAGCCCCTACGAGCAGTACTTC
CATGGPSPYEQYF
>TRBV7-9|TRBJ2-7|few|NA
TGTGCCAGCAGCGCTCAGGGGGGACTCTCCTACAATGAGCAGTACTTC
CASSAQGGLSYNEQYF
>TRBV27|TRBJ1-5|NA|TRBD1
TGTGCCAGCAAAGGACAGGGAGATCAGCCCCAGCATTTT
CASKGQGDQPQHF
>TRBV20-1|TRBJ1-5|few|NA
TGCAGTGCTAGATTTGCAGGGATCCAGCCCCAGCATTTT
CSARFAGIQPQHF
>TRBV3-1|TRBJ2-1|NA|TRBD1
TGTGCCAGCAGCCAAGATGCGGGACAGGGCTACAATGAGCAGTTCTTC
CASSQDAGQGYNEQFF
>TRBV5-1|TRBJ2-1|NA|NA
TGCGCCAGCAGTTTGGGGGCCGTGCGGGGTACCTACAATGAGCAGTTCTTC
CASSLGAVRGTYNEQFF
>TRBV12-3/TRBV12-4|TRBJ1-1|NA|NA
TGTGCCAGCATGCCCGCGCGGCCTGAAGCTTTCTTT
CASMPARPEAFF
>TRBV2|TRBJ2-4|NA|NA
TGTGCTAGCAAGGGGGTAGCCAAAAACATTCAGTACTTC
CASKGVAKNIQYF
>TRBV20-1|TRBJ2-1|NA|NA
TGCAGTGCTAGACCCCGGGGGTACGAGACCCAGTTCTTC
CSARPRGYETQFF
>TRBV3-1|TRBJ2-1|NA|NA
TGTGCCAGCAGCGAGACTAACGGAGACTACAATGAGCAGTTCTTC
CASSETNGDYNEQFF
>TRBV6-5|TRBJ2-1|NA|NA
TGTGCCAGCAGCCCCGGGGGCCTCGAGCAGTTCTTC
CASSPGGLEQFF
>TRBV10-3|TRBJ2-7|NA|NA
TGTGCCATCAGTAATTACATGAACTACGAGCAGTACTTC
CAISNYMNYEQYF
>TRBV6-2/TRBV6-3|TRBJ2-3|NA|NA
TGTGCCAGCAGTTACTCTATCCTCCCGGGAGCGGTCACAGATACGCAGTATTTT
CASSYSILPGAVTDTQYF
>TRBV20-1|TRBJ2-2|few|NA
TGCAGTGTGGCGGAGAGCGCGGCCACCGGGGAGCTGTTTTTT
CSVAESAATGELFF
>TRBV5-1|TRBJ2-5|few|TRBD2
TGCGCCAGCAGCTTGGTAGCTAGCGGGGGCCACCAAGAGACCCAGTACTTC
CASSLVASGGHQETQYF
>TRBV7-9|TRBJ2-1|NA|NA
TGTGCCAGCAGCTTAGATGTGTCGCCCAATGAGCAGTTCTTC
CASSLDVSPNEQFF
>TRBV7-9|TRBJ1-2|few|NA
TGTGCCAGCAGCTCAACCCCAGGGGAAGGGGACTATGGCTACACCTTC
CASSSTPGEGDYGYTF
>TRBV4-3|TRBJ1-6|few|NA
TGCGCCAGCAGCCAAGAGGGGGCCCTGAATTCACCCCTCCACTTT
CASSQEGALNSPLHF
>TRBV6-1|TRBJ2-3|NA|TRBD1
TGTGCCAGCAGTGAGTGGACAGGAAAGACGTCAGATACGCAGTATTTT
CASSEWTGKTSDTQYF
>TRBV20-1|TRBJ1-6|NA|NA
TGCAGTGCCCAGGGACTTAATTCACCCCTCCACTTT
CSAQGLNSPLHF
>TRBV20-1|TRBJ2-1|once|TRBD2
TGCAGTGCTGGAGCGGGAGGGAGCTCCTACAATGGGCAGTTCTTC
CSAGAGGSSYNGQFF
>TRBV12-3/TRBV12-4|TRBJ1-1|NA|NA
TGTGCCAGCAGGCGTGGGTCGCTGGACACTGAAGCTTTCTTT
CASRRGSLDTEAFF
>TRBV6-5|TRBJ2-7|NA|NA
TGTGCCAGCAGTTACTCGGGGGGCGCCTCCTACGAGCAGTACTTC
CASSYSGGASYEQYF
>TRBV7-2|TRBJ2-3|few|NA
TGTGCCAGCAGATGGTCGGGGTTTCCTAGCACAGATACGCAGTATTTT
CASRWSGFPSTDTQYF
>TRBV12-3/TRBV12-4|TRBJ1-6|few|NA
TGTGCCAGCAGTTTAAGGGCTTATAATTCACCCCTCCACTTT
CASSLRAYNSPLHF
>TRBV12-3/TRBV12-4|TRBJ1-6|few|NA
TGTGCCAGCAGTAAGGGACATTTTTCACCCCTCCACTTT
CASSKGHFSPLHF
>TRBV20-1|TRBJ2-1|NA|TRBD2
TGCAGTGCTAGAGTAGGCCTAGCGGGAGCGGGGTACTTTGATGAGCAGTTCTTC
CSARVGLAGAGYFDEQFF
>TRBV28|TRBJ1-2|many|TRBD1
TGTGCCAGCAGTTTACCCAGGGGGCCGTATGGCTACACCTTC
CASSLPRGPYGYTF
>TRBV9|TRBJ2-1|NA|NA
TGTGCCAGCAACCGTGAGGCCAGCTCCTACAATGAGCAGTTCTTC
CASNREASSYNEQFF